The entry below describes one T cell receptor (beta chain). Assay used: immunoSEQ multiplex PCR; TCRdb lists only in-frame clones, some missing. The sample includes some 220,000 clones, around 84% of them seen just once. This sample is drawn from a study of blood T cell repertoires in COVID-19. Turning to the study itself: The study drew acute and convalescent COVID-19 samples from the United States, Italy and Spain. From T cells, B-cell-depleted T cells, or PBMCs came the material, which was cDNA or gDNA.

With V trimmed by 3 bases and J by 8 bases, 8 bases remained unmatched. The CDR3 has 15 residues. Germline V gene data show CDR1 as SGHNT and CDR2 as YENEEA. This TCR was recovered from a woman aged 60-70 years who had recovered from COVID-19. This rearrangement joins TRBV11-3 to TRBJ2-1; 9 bases map to TRBD2. Input material: peripheral blood. The CDR3 loop is CASSFTAGGPHEQFF. The CDR3 DNA reads as TGTGCCAGCAGCTTTACGGCGGGGGGGCCCCATGAGCAGTTCTTC.